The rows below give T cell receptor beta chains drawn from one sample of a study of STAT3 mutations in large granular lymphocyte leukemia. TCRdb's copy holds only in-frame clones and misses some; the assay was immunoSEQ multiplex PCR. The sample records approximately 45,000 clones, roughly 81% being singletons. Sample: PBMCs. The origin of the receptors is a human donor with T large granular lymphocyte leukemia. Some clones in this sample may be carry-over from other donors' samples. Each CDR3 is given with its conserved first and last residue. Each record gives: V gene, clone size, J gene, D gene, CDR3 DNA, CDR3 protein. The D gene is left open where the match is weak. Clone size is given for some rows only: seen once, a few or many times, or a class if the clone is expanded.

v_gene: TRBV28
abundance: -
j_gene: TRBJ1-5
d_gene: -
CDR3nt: TGTGCCAGCAGTTTAATTGTAAAGGGGGCCCAGCATTTT
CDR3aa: CASSLIVKGAQHF

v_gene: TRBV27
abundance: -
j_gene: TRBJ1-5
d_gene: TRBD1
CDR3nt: TGTGCCAGCAGTGCAGGGGGCCGCTACAATCAGCCCCAGCATTTT
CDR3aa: CASSAGGRYNQPQHF

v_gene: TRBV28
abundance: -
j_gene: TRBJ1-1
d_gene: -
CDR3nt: TGTGCCAGCAGTCGGGGGGGGCGGAACACTGAAGCTTTCTTT
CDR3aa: CASSRGGRNTEAFF

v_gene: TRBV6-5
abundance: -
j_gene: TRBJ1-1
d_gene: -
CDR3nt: TGTGCCAGCAGTTACTCTACCGGGGTCGCGGAAGCTTTCTTT
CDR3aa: CASSYSTGVAEAFF

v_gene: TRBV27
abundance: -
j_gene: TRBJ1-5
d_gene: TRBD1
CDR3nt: TGTGCCAGCAGTCCCCATCCGACAGGGACAAGCCAGCCCCAGCATTTT
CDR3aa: CASSPHPTGTSQPQHF

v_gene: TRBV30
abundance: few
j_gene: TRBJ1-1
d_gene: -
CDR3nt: TGTGCCTGGAGTAGTGACACTGAAGCTTTCTTT
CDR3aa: CAWSSDTEAFF

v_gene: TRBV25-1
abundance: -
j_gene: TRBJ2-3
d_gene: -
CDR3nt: TGTGCCAGCAGTGAATTCAAGCGGAGTGCAGATACGCAGTATTTT
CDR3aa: CASSEFKRSADTQYF

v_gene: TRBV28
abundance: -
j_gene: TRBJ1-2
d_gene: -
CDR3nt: TGTGCCAGCAGTTTAGGTCTCGGCGGCGGCTACACCTTC
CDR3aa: CASSLGLGGGYTF

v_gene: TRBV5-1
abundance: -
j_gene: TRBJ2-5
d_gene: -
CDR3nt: TGCGCCAGCAGCGCAGGAGAGACCCAGTACTTC
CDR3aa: CASSAGETQYF

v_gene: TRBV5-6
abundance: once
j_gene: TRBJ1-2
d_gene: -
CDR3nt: TGTGCCAGCAGGTTGGCAGGGGCCGGGTGGGGCTACACCTTC
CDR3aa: CASRLAGAGWGYTF

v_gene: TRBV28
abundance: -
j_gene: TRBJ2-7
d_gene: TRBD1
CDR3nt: TGTGCCAGCAGTTTAAACAGGGGTTATGTAACGGGGGAGCAGTACTTC
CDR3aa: CASSLNRGYVTGEQYF

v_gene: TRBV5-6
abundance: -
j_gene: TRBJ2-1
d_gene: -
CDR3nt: TGTGCCAGCAGCTCGTCCCCAGGCCCCTACAATGAGCAGTTCTTC
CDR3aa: CASSSSPGPYNEQFF

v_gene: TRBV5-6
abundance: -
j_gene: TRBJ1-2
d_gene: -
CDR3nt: TGTGCCAGCAGCTTGTTGGAATTTTATGGCTACACCTTC
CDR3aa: CASSLLEFYGYTF

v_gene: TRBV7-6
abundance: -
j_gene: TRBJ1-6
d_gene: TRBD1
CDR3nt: TGTGCCAGCAGCTTAGAACAGGGGAAGTCACCCCTCCACTTT
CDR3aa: CASSLEQGKSPLHF

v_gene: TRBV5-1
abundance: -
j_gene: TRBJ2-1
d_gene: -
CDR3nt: TGCGCCAGCAGCTTGAGCGATGAGCAGTTCTTC
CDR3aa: CASSLSDEQFF

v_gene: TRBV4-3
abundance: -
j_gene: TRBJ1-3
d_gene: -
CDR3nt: TGCGCCAGCAGCCAAGATGGGGGCGGACAGAGAAACACCATATATTTT
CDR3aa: CASSQDGGGQRNTIYF

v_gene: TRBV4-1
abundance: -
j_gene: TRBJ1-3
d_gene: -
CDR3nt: TGCGCCAGCAGCCAAGAAGGTCACCCCGTGCTTGGAAACACCATATATTTT
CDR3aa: CASSQEGHPVLGNTIYF

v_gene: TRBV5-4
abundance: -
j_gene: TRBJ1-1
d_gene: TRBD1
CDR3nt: TGTGCCAGCAGCTTGCCCACAGGGGGCGACGCCACTGAAGCTTTCTTT
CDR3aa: CASSLPTGGDATEAFF

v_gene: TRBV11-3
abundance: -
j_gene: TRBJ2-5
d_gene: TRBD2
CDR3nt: TGTGCCAGCAGCTTAGGCGGGGGGACGCAAGAGACCCAGTACTTC
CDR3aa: CASSLGGGTQETQYF

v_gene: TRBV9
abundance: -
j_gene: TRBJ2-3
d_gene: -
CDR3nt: TGTGCCAGCAGCGTAACCCGGGGCACAGATACGCAGTATTTT
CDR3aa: CASSVTRGTDTQYF

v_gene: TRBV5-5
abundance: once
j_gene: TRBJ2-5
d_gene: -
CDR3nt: TGTGCCAGCAGCTTTTTTGGGGGCCAAGAGACCCAGTACTTC
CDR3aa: CASSFFGGQETQYF

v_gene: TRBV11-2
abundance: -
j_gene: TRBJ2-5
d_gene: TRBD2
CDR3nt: TGTGCCAGCAGCCCCCGACTAGCGGGGGGGCCAGAGACCCAGTACTTC
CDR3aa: CASSPRLAGGPETQYF

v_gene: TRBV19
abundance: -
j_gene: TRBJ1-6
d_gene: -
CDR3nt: TGTGCCAGTAGTCCTCGCACGGGAAGGGGTCAACGGTCACCCCTCCACTTT
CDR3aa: CASSPRTGRGQRSPLHF

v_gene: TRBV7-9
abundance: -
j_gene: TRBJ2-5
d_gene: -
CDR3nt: TGTGCCAGCAGCTCCGGACAGTACCAAGAGACCCAGTACTTC
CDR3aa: CASSSGQYQETQYF

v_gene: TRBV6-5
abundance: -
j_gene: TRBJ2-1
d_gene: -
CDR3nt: TGTGCCAGCAGTTCCGGCTCACGGCCGACGAATGAGCAGTTCTTC
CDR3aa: CASSSGSRPTNEQFF

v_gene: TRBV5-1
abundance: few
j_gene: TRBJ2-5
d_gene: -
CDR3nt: TGCGCCAGCAGCTTGGCCCCCCAAGAGACCCAGTACTTC
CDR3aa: CASSLAPQETQYF

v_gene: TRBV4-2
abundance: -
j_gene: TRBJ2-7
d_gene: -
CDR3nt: TGTGCCAGCAGCCAAGAGTCGGGAGATTACGAGCAGTACTTC
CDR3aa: CASSQESGDYEQYF

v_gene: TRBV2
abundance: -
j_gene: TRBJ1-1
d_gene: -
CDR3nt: TGTGTCACCGGGTCTTACGGGGCTGAAGCTTTCTTT
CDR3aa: CVTGSYGAEAFF

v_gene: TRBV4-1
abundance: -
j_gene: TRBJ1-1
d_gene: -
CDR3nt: TGCGCCAGCAGCCAAGAGACCCGGGACACTGAAGCTTTCTTT
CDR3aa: CASSQETRDTEAFF

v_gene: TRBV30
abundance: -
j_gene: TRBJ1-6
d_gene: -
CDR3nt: TGTGCCTGGAACCAATTGGGTTCACCCCTCCACTTT
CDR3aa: CAWNQLGSPLHF

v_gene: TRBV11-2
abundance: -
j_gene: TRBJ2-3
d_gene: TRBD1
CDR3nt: TGTGCCAGCAGCTTTTTTGGGGGACAGGGGAGGGATACAGATACGCAGTATTTT
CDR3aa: CASSFFGGQGRDTDTQYF

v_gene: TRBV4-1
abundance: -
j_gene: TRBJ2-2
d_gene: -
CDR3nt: TGCGCCAGCAGCCAAGCTTTCGGGGTCGTCCCCGGGGAGCTGTTTTTT
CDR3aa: CASSQAFGVVPGELFF

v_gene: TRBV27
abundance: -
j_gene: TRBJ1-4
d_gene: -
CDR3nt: TGTGCCAGCAGTTGGAAAAGGTCTGGGGAAAAACTGTTTTTT
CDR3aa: CASSWKRSGEKLFF

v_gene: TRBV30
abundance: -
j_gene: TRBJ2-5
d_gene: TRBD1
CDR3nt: TGTGCCTTAGGGGGGACAGGGGGCATGACCCAGTACTTC
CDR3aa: CALGGTGGMTQYF

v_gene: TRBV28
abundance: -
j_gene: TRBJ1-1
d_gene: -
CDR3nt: TGTGCCAGCAGTCCGGCCTTAGGGATTGAAGCTTTCTTT
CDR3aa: CASSPALGIEAFF

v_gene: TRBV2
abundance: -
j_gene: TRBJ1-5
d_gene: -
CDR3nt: TGTGCCAGCAGTGAAGCGCTTGGGGGGCGTCAGCCCCAGCATTTT
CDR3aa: CASSEALGGRQPQHF

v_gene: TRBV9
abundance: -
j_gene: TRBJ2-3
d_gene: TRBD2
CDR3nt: TGTGCCAGCAGCGCGGGACTAGCGGAGACAGATACGCAGTATTTT
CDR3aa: CASSAGLAETDTQYF

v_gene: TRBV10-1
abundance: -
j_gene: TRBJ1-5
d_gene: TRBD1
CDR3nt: TGCGCCAGCAGCCCGGGACAGGATACTCAGCCCCAGCATTTT
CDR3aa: CASSPGQDTQPQHF

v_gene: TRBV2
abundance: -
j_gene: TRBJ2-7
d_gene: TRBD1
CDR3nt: TGTGCCAGCACCCCGGACAGGGTGGGGGAGCAGTACTTC
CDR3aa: CASTPDRVGEQYF

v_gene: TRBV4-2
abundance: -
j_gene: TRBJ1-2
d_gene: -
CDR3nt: TGTGCCAGCAGCCAAGGAACTAACAGGGACGGCTACACCTTC
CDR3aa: CASSQGTNRDGYTF